This TCR beta chain was profiled in a study of T cell responses to AZD1222 COVID-19 vaccine (dated by TCRdb to the early 2020s). With respect to the entire study: AZD1222 recipients whose second dose came at about 4 weeks and those whose second dose came at about 12 weeks were combined into one group, since spike-specific TCR depth and breadth did not differ between the two schedules. TCR sequencing was performed for 233 trial participants, of whom around 200 were given two doses of AZD1222 and approximately 26 were given two doses of MenACWY control vaccine. Enrollment into the trials was organized by age into subgroups of 18-55, 56-69 and 70-plus years, and those subgroups contained roughly 160, 29 and 62 TCR-sequenced participants, respectively.

The full study reports these points: Participants were mostly white British, with more females than males. The authors suggested clonal diversity may have been underestimated. Because no day 14 peak-response samples were available, repertoires were characterized only after the peak T cell response. After two AZD1222 doses, spike-specific TCR breadth and depth were significantly higher than at day 0 and than in MenACWY recipients. The 56-69-year group was small, and its depth increase did not reach significance, likely because of low power. Nearly half of unique spike-specific TCRs reportedly recognized epitopes outside regions mutated in the B.1.351 and B.1.1.7 variants. Conclusions about previously exposed vaccinees were limited because only six AZD1222 recipients were SARS-CoV-2 seropositive at baseline. CD4 TCRs associated with the vaccine covered the entire spike protein, and the dominant responses were in regions 160-218 and 743-854.

Interpreted using the paper, the time point label stands for: baseline before first vaccination. Samples from vaccinated people were obtained from the UK trials COV001 and COV002, which included a single-blind randomized controlled phase 2/3 trial of AZD1222 (ChAdOx1 nCoV-19) in healthy adults. For TCRbeta chain sequencing, PBMC samples were collected from trial participants at day 0 and at day 28 after the second dose. CDR1 and CDR2 are drawn from the germline V gene: MNHEY, SVGAGI. The CDR3 has 14 amino acids, counting the end cysteine and phenylalanine. Just CDR3 DNA is preserved here, 42 bases in frame from base 1. V drops 2 bases and J drops 5 bases, leaving 9 bases in between. The CDR3 regions of human TCRbeta chains were subjected to immunosequencing. From the authors' description of their analysis: Repertoire TCRs were matched against a reference library of SARS-CoV-2-specific TCRs generated with the MIRA antigen-specificity platform. Breadth meant the fraction of unique TCRs that were SARS-CoV-2-associated, whereas depth meant the fraction of total T cells that were SARS-CoV-2-associated. Each spike-specific TCR was assigned to its reactive spike region and to a CD4 or CD8 class using the MIRA data. Log10-transformed breadth and depth values were compared by one-way ANOVA with Sidak's multiple comparisons tests. In TCRdb, the immuneACCESS table is reduced to in-frame sequences with V and J assigned. These tables do not hold every clone; where another copy was compared, an unresolved V gene accounts for under half, and the others remain unexplained. V, J and clone size are those of that table, while D and trimming were read from the DNA. The sample table lists around 100,000 clones, around 90% of them with a count of one. Roughly 1.1% of the sample is in the top ten clones.

Regarding this clone: Its antigen target is currently unknown. One base away there is no much larger clone; base qualities are not given.

The chain is made from TRBV6-5 and TRBJ1-4; too little of a D gene remains to name it. The sequencing here drew on peripheral blood, taken on day 0 of AZD1222 vaccination. The sequence derives from an adult in good health. The DNA sequence follows: TGTGCCAGCAGTTACGGGCGGCAGAATGAAAAACTGTTTTTT. This gives the protein CASSYGRQNEKLFF.